This TCR beta chain was found in a study of T cell repertoires in cytomegalovirus infection. Study-wide context: Public TCR beta signatures were indicative of both CMV infection and a matching HLA type. Regarding the study as a whole: Clonotypes of TCR beta that were HLA-C-restricted and CMV-specific dominated the ex vivo response. Cumulative frequency of public TCR beta families picked out carriers of CMV plus the relevant HLA.

The V end lost 5 bases, the J end lost 4 bases, and 14 bases lay between the germline ends. From germline, CDR1 is SEHNR and CDR2 FQNEAQ (reference sequence). This CDR3 contains 14 residues. This clonotype has a count of ten or more. What it binds is unknown. Each CDR3 protein gets one entry after TCRdb re-called the reads with MiXCR. The table lists about 320,000 distinct CDR3 sequences, around 9.5% of them singletons. This clonotype originated in a human donor in good health (CMV status not recorded). Some clones in this sample may be carry-over from other donors' samples. This rearrangement joins TRBV7-9 to TRBJ1-2; TRBD1 is a possible D gene (6 bases). The sample comprised PBMCs. The chain's CDR3 is CASSLRTDLYGYTF. The CDR3 DNA reads TGTGCCAGCAGCCTTAGGACAGATCTCTATGGCTACACCTTC.